This is a list of T cell receptor beta chains from one sample in a study of metastatic and nonmetastatic thyroid tumors. TCRdb re-called clones from the PCR reads using MiXCR. The sample carries some 23,000 clones, about 10% recorded once. Sequenced sample: blood. These receptors were collected from a female donor with papillary thyroid cancer or a benign thyroid nodule (not recorded which). Some clones in this sample may be carry-over from other donors' samples. Each CDR3 is given with its conserved first and last residue. D genes are given only for firm matches. The size field is filled for only some rows; it gives once, few, many or a size class.

cdr3_nt	cdr3_aa	v_call	j_call	clone_size	d_call
TGTGCCAGCGGCGCCACAGTGGGAGGAAGCGCTGAAGCTTTCTTT	CASGATVGGSAEAFF	TRBV7-3	TRBJ1-1	NA	NA
TGCAGTGCCGCTGGGGGGACTGAAGCTTTCTTT	CSAAGGTEAFF	TRBV20-1	TRBJ1-1	NA	NA
TGCGCCAGCGCTCCGGGCTCTGGAAACACCATATATTTT	CASAPGSGNTIYF	TRBV10-2	TRBJ1-3	many	NA
TGCGCCAGTAGCTTAGAAGTTATCTACGAGCAGTACTTC	CASSLEVIYEQYF	TRBV5-1	TRBJ2-7	NA	NA
TGTGCCAGCAGTTTAGCCGTCCGGGAGACCCAGTACTTC	CASSLAVRETQYF	TRBV27	TRBJ2-5	many	NA
TGTGCCAGCAGCGTCCACATCGGCGCAGAGACCCAGTACTTC	CASSVHIGAETQYF	TRBV9	TRBJ2-5	many	NA
TGTGCCAGCAGTGCACAGGGGGCAGGGAGGAACTATGGCTACACCTTC	CASSAQGAGRNYGYTF	TRBV6-1	TRBJ1-2	NA	TRBD1
TGCAGTGCCCGTTGGGAGACCCAGTACTTC	CSARWETQYF	TRBV20-1	TRBJ2-5	NA	NA
TGCAGTGCTCCTCTAGCGACTTCCACAGATACGCAGTATTTT	CSAPLATSTDTQYF	TRBV20-1	TRBJ2-3	many	NA
TGCAGCGTTGAAGATGCCGGAGAAAGGGACTATGGCTACACCTTC	CSVEDAGERDYGYTF	TRBV29-1	TRBJ1-2	few	NA
TGTGCCAGCAGCTTCCAGGGGGCCGGGGAGCTGTTTTTT	CASSFQGAGELFF	TRBV11-2	TRBJ2-2	many	TRBD1
TGCGCCAGCAGCCAAGATGGGGGTATCGCAGATACGCAGTATTTT	CASSQDGGIADTQYF	TRBV4-1	TRBJ2-3	many	NA
TGTGCCAGCAGCGGGGGGAGGCACGAGCAGTACTTC	CASSGGRHEQYF	TRBV11-2	TRBJ2-7	many	NA
TGTGCCTGGAGTGTTCGGGGGAGGGCTCGGGCCAAAAACATTCAGTACTTC	CAWSVRGRARAKNIQYF	TRBV30	TRBJ2-4	few	TRBD2
TGTGCCAGCAGTTTATCGTGGGCTAGCGGGAGGTACGAGCAGTACTTC	CASSLSWASGRYEQYF	TRBV27	TRBJ2-7	few	TRBD2
TGTGCCACCAGTGATTCGAGTCTAGTCTCGACCAACAATGAGCAGTTCTTC	CATSDSSLVSTNNEQFF	TRBV24-1	TRBJ2-1	many	NA
TGCGCCAGCAGCTTGGGTAGCGACACAGATACGCAGTATTTT	CASSLGSDTDTQYF	TRBV5-1	TRBJ2-3	many	NA
TGCGCCAGCAGTGAACTAATCGGACTAGCGGACTACAATGAGCAGTTCTTC	CASSELIGLADYNEQFF	TRBV10-2	TRBJ2-1	many	TRBD2
TGTGCCAGCAGCCAACTAGCGGGAACTTACAATGAGCAGTTCTTC	CASSQLAGTYNEQFF	TRBV11-3	TRBJ2-1	many	TRBD2
TGTGCCAGCAGCAAGAGTGGCACAGATGGCTACGAGCAGTACTTC	CASSKSGTDGYEQYF	TRBV7-3	TRBJ2-7	many	NA
TGTGCCAGCCATAAAGCCGGCGCCACAGATACGCAGTATTTT	CASHKAGATDTQYF	TRBV27	TRBJ2-3	many	NA
TGTGCCATCAGCTCTCTATCGGGAGCCTTGAATGAGCAGTACTTC	CAISSLSGALNEQYF	TRBV10-3	TRBJ2-7	many	NA
TGCAGTGCTAGAGATATCCGGGGTGGGTACGAGCAGTACTTC	CSARDIRGGYEQYF	TRBV20-1	TRBJ2-7	many	NA
TGTGCCAGCAGCTTATATGTACGGACAGGGACCTATGGCTACACCTTC	CASSLYVRTGTYGYTF	TRBV11-3	TRBJ1-2	many	TRBD1
TGTGCCAGCAGTTACAAGGACAGGGGGACAGATACGCAGTATTTT	CASSYKDRGTDTQYF	TRBV6-6	TRBJ2-3	many	TRBD1
TGTGCCAGCACAGGCGAAACGCAGTATTTT	CASTGETQYF	TRBV6-1	TRBJ2-3	medium-sized	NA
TGTGCCAGCACCCCCCGCTCGGGACTGGTCAACAATGAGCAGTTCTTC	CASTPRSGLVNNEQFF	TRBV7-9	TRBJ2-1	many	NA
TGTGCCAGCAGCTCTCCAGACAGGTCCTACGAGCAGTACTTC	CASSSPDRSYEQYF	TRBV7-9	TRBJ2-7	many	NA
TGCGCCAGCAGCCAACCGGGGTACAATGAGCAGTTCTTC	CASSQPGYNEQFF	TRBV4-1	TRBJ2-1	many	NA
TGTGCCAGTAGCCCCGGACCGATCAATCAGCCCCAGCATTTT	CASSPGPINQPQHF	TRBV19	TRBJ1-5	NA	NA
TGTGCCAGCAGTGCCGTGCGAATGGAGACCCAGTACTTC	CASSAVRMETQYF	TRBV6-1	TRBJ2-5	medium-sized	NA
TGTGCCAGCTCACCCACACAGGGGGGATATAATTCACCCCTCCACTTT	CASSPTQGGYNSPLHF	TRBV18	TRBJ1-6	NA	TRBD1
TGTGCCAGCAGCCCCGGACTAGCGGGAGGGAGGGATGAGCAGTTCTTC	CASSPGLAGGRDEQFF	TRBV13	TRBJ2-1	many	TRBD2
TGCAGTGCTCACAGGGTATGGGGGGGCACTGAAGCTTTCTTT	CSAHRVWGGTEAFF	TRBV20-1	TRBJ1-1	many	NA
TGTGCCAGCAGTTCAGCGGGACCTCACAATGAGCAGTTCTTC	CASSSAGPHNEQFF	TRBV28	TRBJ2-1	medium-sized	TRBD2